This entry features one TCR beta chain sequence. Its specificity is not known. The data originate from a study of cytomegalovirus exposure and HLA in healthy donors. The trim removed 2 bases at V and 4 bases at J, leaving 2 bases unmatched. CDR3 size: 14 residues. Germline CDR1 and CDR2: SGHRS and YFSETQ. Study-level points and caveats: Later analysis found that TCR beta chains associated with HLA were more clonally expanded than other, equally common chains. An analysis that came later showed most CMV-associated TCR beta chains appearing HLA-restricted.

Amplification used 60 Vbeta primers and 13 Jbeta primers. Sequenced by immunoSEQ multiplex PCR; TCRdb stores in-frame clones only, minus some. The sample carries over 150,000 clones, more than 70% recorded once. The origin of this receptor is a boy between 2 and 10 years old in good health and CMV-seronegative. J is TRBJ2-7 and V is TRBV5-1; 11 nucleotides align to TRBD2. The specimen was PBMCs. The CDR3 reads CASSFSSGRYEQYF. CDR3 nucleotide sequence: TGCGCCAGCAGCTTTTCTAGCGGGAGGTACGAGCAGTACTTC.